The 10 T cell receptor beta chains below come from one sample, sequenced in a study of read filtering for tumor transcriptome and immune sequencing (dated by TCRdb to about 2020). These reads were obtained on an Illumina HiSeq 4000. Starting from 400 to 450 ng RNA, TCR libraries were constructed with the Immunoverse kit using molecular barcoded adaptors that cover the alpha/delta and beta/gamma chains. The public sequencing data were trimmed at Q25 with fastp and processed into clonotypes with MiXCR by TCRdb, which kept only in-frame beta chains. Rows matching on CDR3 protein sequence are summarized as one entry with the most common DNA and genes. The sample contains about 46,000 distinct CDR3 sequences, around 19% of them found a single time. The top ten constitute approximately 38% of the sample. The sample consisted of a population of CD138-negative cells sorted from bone marrow. The intended sense of this specimen's cell subset or site label: bone marrow mononuclear cells depleted of CD138+ plasma/myeloma cells by negative magnetic selection. These TCRs come from a donor aged 40 or older with multiple myeloma.

This clonotype has ten or more counts. This sequence joins TRBV7-2 and TRBJ1-1; a weak D match, TRBD1 (5 bases). The CDR3 length is 16 residues. Per the germline V gene, CDR1 is SGHTA and CDR2 is FQGNSA. V shed 4 bases and J shed 1 base, with 16 bases lying between them. CDR3 nucleotides: TGTGCCAGCAGCTCCCTCTGGGGCAGTCCGAACACTGAAGCTTTCTTT. Protein: CASSSLWGSPNTEAFF. The whole variable domain, filled in from reference TRBV7-2 and TRBJ1-1, reads GAGVSQSPSNKVTEKGKDVELRCDPISGHTALYWYRQSLGQGLEFLIYFQGNSAPDKSGLPSDRFSAERTGGSVSTLTIQRTQQEDSAVYLCASSSLWGSPNTEAFFGQGTRLTVV.

This clonotype was counted ten times or more. This rearrangement joins TRBV29-1 to TRBJ1-4; TRBD1 matches 8 bases. CDR1 is SQVTM and CDR2 is ANQGSEA in the germline V gene. The CDR3 runs 14 residues. V trimming: 6 bases; J trimming: 5 bases; junction bases outside the gene matches: 8. CDR3 DNA sequence: TGCAGCGTATCCCCGACAGGGGTAAATGAAAAACTGTTTTTT. Protein product: CSVSPTGVNEKLFF.

The genes are TRBV20-1 and TRBJ2-3; perhaps TRBD2 as D (5 bases). CDR1 is DFQATT, CDR2 SNEGSKA, per germline (reference sequence). The CDR3 loop spans 15 amino acids. Trimming pared 6 bases from V and 0 bases from J, leaving 16 bases between. The chain's CDR3 is CSAPPVSGSTDTQYF. DNA of the CDR3: TGCAGTGCCCCGCCCGTCAGCGGTAGCACAGATACGCAGTATTTT.

This clonotype was observed many times. At one of its ends the junction is not consistent with the germline gene, which may arise from a read error. This rearrangement joins TRBV7-3 to TRBJ2-1; tentative D call: TRBD1 (6 bases). This CDR3 is 16 amino acids long. The germline CDR1 and CDR2 sequences are SGHTA and FQGTGA. The CDR3 bases are TGTGCCAGCAGCCCCTCACTACAGGGATTCTACAACGAGCAGTTCTTC. Amino acid sequence: CASSPSLQGFYNEQFF.

This clonotype was seen a few times. The CDR3 DNA sequence: TGTGCCTGGAGTAGTTGGGGTATTAGCAATCAGCCCCAGCATTTT. Translated: CAWSSWGISNQPQHF. J is TRBJ1-5 and V is TRBV30; no definite D call. The V end lost 2 bases, the J end lost 0 bases, and 11 bases lay between the germline ends. Germline values: CDR1 GTSNPN, CDR2 SVGIG (reference sequence). The length of the CDR3 is 15 residues. The full variable domain, its missing parts supplied by reference TRBV30 and TRBJ1-5, is SQTIHQWPATLVQPVGSPLSLECTVEGTSNPNLYWYRQAAGRGLQLLFYSVGIGQISSEVPQNLSASRPQDRQFILSSKKLLLSDSGFYLCAWSSWGISNQPQHFGDGTRLSIL.

In this sample, this clonotype turned up many times. The chain has TRBV6-2 or TRBV6-3 and TRBJ2-1; 8 bases align to TRBD2. Trimming at V came to 8 bases and at J to 2 bases, leaving 5 bases not matched to a gene. The V gene's germline CDR1 is MNHEY and CDR2 SVGEGT. This CDR3 comprises 14 residues. The CDR3 nucleotides are TGTGCCAGCCTACTAGCGGAGACCTACAATGAGCAGTTCTTC. Amino acids: CASLLAETYNEQFF.

Note on this clonotype: A single base separates this from a much larger clone, so it may be a read error. The V gene is TRBV29-1, the J gene TRBJ2-7; 10 bases match TRBD2. The germline gives CDR1 SQVTM, CDR2 ANQGSEA. V trimming: 4 bases; J trimming: 3 bases; junction bases outside the gene matches: 6. CDR3 length: 14 residues. CDR3 loop: CSVALAGGHYEQYF. CDR3 sequence (DNA): TGCAGCGTTGCGTTAGCGGGAGGACACTACGAGCAGTACTTC.

There are many counts of this clonotype. CDR3 residues: CASSTLPRGYEQYF. As DNA, the CDR3 is TGTGCCAGCAGTACACTACCGAGGGGCTACGAGCAGTACTTC. The chain is built from TRBV6-2 or TRBV6-3 and TRBJ2-7, with D perhaps being TRBD1 or TRBD2 (5 bases each). Germline V CDR1 and CDR2: MNHEY, SVGEGT. Trimming took off 5 bases at V and 3 bases at J, with 14 bases between the two ends. The CDR3 extends over 14 amino acids.

This clonotype was seen ten or more times. Here the CDR3 reads CASSLVSGRDSEQFF. CDR3 sequence (DNA): TGTGCCAGCAGCTTAGTTAGCGGGAGAGATAGTGAGCAGTTCTTC. The rearrangement joins TRBV11-1 to TRBJ2-1; 9 nucleotides line up with TRBD2. This CDR3 has 15 residues. The germline gives CDR1 SGHAT, CDR2 FQDESV (reference sequence). V lost 1 base, J lost 9 bases, and 7 bases stayed unmatched.

This clonotype has at least ten counts. The chain links TRBV6-2 or TRBV6-3 to TRBJ2-1; the D gene is possibly TRBD2 (6 bases). Germline V gene lookup returns CDR1 MNHEY and CDR2 SVGEGT. The CDR3 loop spans 15 amino acids. V was shortened by 6 bases and J by 1 base, with 13 bases between the two germline ends. CDR3 loop: CASSNRDSSYNEQFF. CDR3 bases: TGTGCCAGCAGCAACCGGGACTCTTCCTACAATGAGCAGTTCTTC.